The clone carrying this TCR beta chain was seen a few times. The antigen is undetermined. These data belong to a study of identical twins. Study results and caveats: Low generation-probability sequences were in excess among twin-shared out-of-frame alpha sequences. Diverse VJ usage suggested most zero-insertion clonotypes were not invariant T cells.

A template switching step contributed a universal primer site, while unique molecular identifiers were present in the cDNA. TCRdb re-derived calls from the 5' RACE reads in MiXCR, one entry per CDR3 protein. The sample includes approximately 1.8 million distinct CDR3 sequences, roughly a third of them seen just once. All of the donors were Caucasians in good health. The receptor's source is a newborn girl in good health. Sequenced material: cord blood.

In DNA form, the CDR3 reads TGTGCCACCAGTGATTTGCAACCCTTACCAACTAATGAAAAACTGTTTTTT. Protein product: CATSDLQPLPTNEKLFF. The chain is built from TRBV24-1 and TRBJ1-4; D remains unclear. This CDR3 contains 17 residues. Germline CDR1 and CDR2: KGHDR and SFDVKD. The V end lost 0 bases, the J end lost 0 bases, and 10 bases lay between the germline ends.